What follows are 8 T cell receptor beta chains derived from one specimen sequenced in a study of T cells expressing NK-cell markers. Reprocessing the 5' RACE reads, TCRdb reports a single entry for every CDR3 protein and omits DNA. The clone table shows a few hundred thousand distinct CDR3 sequences, with the ten largest holding around 5.2%. Sequenced material: blood T cells: a sorted CD56 or NKG2C T cell subset, CD4+ or CD8+ T cells, or bulk PBMC T cells (not recorded which). The receptors stem from a man aged 18 to 69 in good health.

The chain joins TRBV6-1 to TRBJ2-1; TCRdb calls TRBD2, which cannot be checked without DNA. Looked up from germline, CDR1 is MNHNS and CDR2 is SASEGT. The CDR3 consists of 18 residues. The CDR3: CASRGRRQGLAGGNEQFF.

J is TRBJ1-2 and V is TRBV5-4; the TCRdb call, TRBD1, lacks DNA for checking. The CDR3 contains 13 residues. Per germline, CDR1 SGHNT and CDR2 YYREEE (reference sequence). CDR3 loop: CASKPGTKDGYTF.

This chain links TRBV7-3 with TRBJ2-3; no DNA is available, so the TRBD2 call from TCRdb remains unchecked. Germline V gene lookup returns CDR1 SGHTA and CDR2 FQGTGA. CDR3 length: 17 amino acids. The CDR3 sequence: CASSRLTGLASTDTQYF.

This chain links TRBV5-1 with TRBJ1-2. The CDR3 sequence is 16 residues long. CDR1 SGHRS and CDR2 YFSETQ come from the germline V gene. This CDR3 reads CASSLGGSRLRYGYTF.

This rearrangement joins TRBV6-1 to TRBJ2-7. Germline CDR1 reads MNHNS; CDR2 reads SASEGT. This CDR3 is 15 amino acids long. CDR3 region: CASFSLRLGYFEQYF.

The chain is built from TRBV18 and TRBJ2-5; TCRdb selects TRBD1, and the lack of DNA leaves this call unchecked. The germline CDR1 and CDR2 sequences are KGHSH and LQKENI. This CDR3 spans 14 amino acids. The CDR3 is CASSPISGTLAQYF.

The chain links TRBV18 to TRBJ2-7. Germline V gene sequence: CDR1 KGHSH, CDR2 LQKENI. The CDR3 is 13 amino acids. CDR3 loop: CASSPPGDYEQYF. Full variable domain (outside the CDR3, taken from reference TRBV18 and TRBJ2-7): NAGVMQNPRHLVRRRGQEARLRCSPMKGHSHVYWYRQLPEEGLKFMVYLQKENIIDESGMPKERFSAEFPKEGPSILRIQQVVRGDSAAYFCASSPPGDYEQYFGPGTRLTVT.

The gene calls are TRBV12-3 or TRBV12-4 and TRBJ1-3. The CDR3 is 12 amino acids. This CDR3 reads CASSQNPDTIYF.